The 11 T cell receptor beta chains in this list originate from one sample, sequenced in a study of human T cells and chemical hapten exposure. In TCRdb, the RACE reads were re-called with MiXCR into one record per CDR3 protein. The table lists about 110,000 distinct CDR3 sequences, around 12% of them singletons. Sample time point: pre-sensitization, week 0. The treatment: therapeutic diphenylcyclopropenone sensitization with weekly scalp DPC. Material: whole blood, obtained in connection with sensitization to the hapten diphenylcyclopropenone (DPC). These receptors originate from a woman between 45 and 60 years old with alopecia areata. Some clones in this sample may be carry-over from other donors' samples.

In its sample, this clonotype was seen a few times. The rearrangement uses TRBV5-6 and TRBJ1-3; D call uncertain. Germline CDR1 SGHDT, CDR2 YYEEEE. CDR3 length equals 13 residues. V dropped 7 bases and J dropped 0 bases, with 8 bases sitting between them. This CDR3 reads CASRAFSGNTIYF. CDR3 DNA: TGTGCCAGCCGGGCTTTCTCTGGAAACACCATATATTTT.

The V call is TRBV29-1, the J call TRBJ2-3; 9 bases match TRBD2. J was trimmed by 7 bases and V by 7 bases; bases with no gene match: 9. Germline CDR1 reads SQVTM; CDR2 reads ANQGSEA. The CDR3 covers 13 residues. CDR3 in DNA: TGCAGCGCGCAGACTAGCGGAACGAATACGCAGTATTTT. Its protein product is CSAQTSGTNTQYF.

This clonotype came up many times. The chain couples TRBV7-2 to TRBJ2-5; tentatively, D is TRBD1 or TRBD2 (5 bases each). Per the germline V gene, CDR1 is SGHTA and CDR2 is FQGNSA. V dropped 0 bases and J dropped 0 bases, with 8 bases sitting between them. The CDR3 length is 15 residues. The CDR3 coding sequence is TGTGCCAGCAGCTTAGCCGGGACCAACCAAGAGACCCAGTACTTC. Encoded protein: CASSLAGTNQETQYF.

This clonotype was picked up many times. J is TRBJ1-1 and V is TRBV28, with D possibly matching TRBD1 (5 bases). The germline gives CDR1 MDHEN, CDR2 SYDVKM. The CDR3 contains 19 residues. Trimming shortened V by 5 bases and J by 0 bases, and 25 bases separated the two germline ends. DNA of the CDR3: TGTGCCAGCAGTACCCCTCGGACATACCTGTCCAAAATGAACACTGAAGCTTTCTTT. Protein sequence: CASSTPRTYLSKMNTEAFF.

This clonotype came up a few times. The genes are TRBV6-4 and TRBJ2-3; TRBD1 aligns across 9 bases. The trim removed 6 bases at V and 3 bases at J, leaving 7 bases unmatched. The CDR3 totals 15 residues. CDR1 and CDR2 from the germline V gene are MRHNA and SNTAGT. The CDR3 spells CASSLQGARTDTQYF. In nucleotides, the CDR3 is TGTGCCAGCAGCCTACAGGGGGCGCGTACAGATACGCAGTATTTT.

J is TRBJ2-5 and V is TRBV5-8; unclear D gene. The CDR3 sequence is 15 residues long. Germline assignment: CDR1 SGHTS and CDR2 YDEGEE. With 1 base removed from V and 2 bases from J, the gap between germline ends came to 12 bases. The CDR3 protein is CASSLTMAIQETQYF. Written as DNA, the CDR3 is TGTGCCAGCAGCTTGACTATGGCGATTCAAGAGACCCAGTACTTC.

There are a few counts of this clonotype. The V gene is TRBV5-1, the J gene TRBJ2-5, with a tentative D call TRBD2 (11 bases). CDR1 is SGHRS, CDR2 YFSETQ, per germline. The CDR3 length is 19 residues. V lost 3 bases and J 2 bases, leaving 26 bases between the germline ends. As DNA, the CDR3 is TGCGCCAGCAGCTCCGACAGGGGGCTAGCTAGCGGGAGGCAAGAGACCCAGTACTTC. This gives the protein CASSSDRGLASGRQETQYF.

This clonotype appeared many times. This rearrangement joins TRBV20-1 to TRBJ2-4, with D possibly matching TRBD1 (6 bases). CDR1 is DFQATT, CDR2 SNEGSKA, per germline (reference sequence). Trimming removed 5 bases at V and 2 bases at J, with 10 bases between. CDR3 length: 13 residues. The DNA of the CDR3 is TGCAGTGCTCCACAGGGTCCCAAAAACATTCAGTACTTC. It codes for CSAPQGPKNIQYF.

The V and J genes are TRBV7-2 and TRBJ1-5, with D tentatively TRBD1 (5 bases). Germline CDR1 SGHTA, CDR2 FQGNSA. This CDR3 region has 13 residues. With 5 bases removed from V and 4 bases from J, the gap between germline ends came to 9 bases. In nucleotides, the CDR3 is TGTGCCAGCAGCGTGACAGCTAATCAGCCCCAGCATTTT. It specifies CASSVTANQPQHF.

The sample holds a few counts of this clonotype. The chain recombines TRBV12-3 or TRBV12-4 with TRBJ1-2; D is unresolved. V dropped 5 bases and J dropped 7 bases, with 11 bases sitting between them. CDR3 length equals 12 residues. The CDR3 spells CASSTNDLGYTF. The CDR3 DNA is TGTGCCAGCAGTACGAACGACCTTGGCTACACCTTC.

CDR3 protein: CASSLLRTTGELFF. CDR3 coding DNA: TGTGCCAGCAGCTTACTGCGGACCACCGGGGAGCTGTTTTTT. V gene TRBV7-9 combines with J gene TRBJ2-2, with D uncertain. Trimming shortened V by 2 bases and J by 4 bases, and 8 bases separated the two germline ends. The CDR3 has 14 amino acids. Germline-derived CDR1 and CDR2 are SEHNR and FQNEAQ (reference sequence). Complete variable domain (other parts from reference TRBV7-9 and TRBJ2-2): DTGVSQNPRHKITKRGQNVTFRCDPISEHNRLYWYRQTLGQGPEFLTYFQNEAQLEKSRLLSDRFSAERPKGSFSTLEIQRTEQGDSAMYLCASSLLRTTGELFFGEGSRLTVL.